A selection of T cell receptor beta chains follows, all from one sample in a study of CXCR3-negative and CXCR3-positive naive CD8 T cells. TCRdb reworked the 5' RACE reads into one entry per CDR3 protein, no DNA. Its table lists 120,000 to 150,000 distinct CDR3 sequences. Sequencing was done on a sample of naive CXCR3+ CD8+ T cells from blood. Receptor source: a human donor in good health. Some clones in this sample may be carry-over from other donors' samples. Both conserved end residues are part of each CDR3.

v_gene	j_gene	CDR3aa
TRBV10-3	TRBJ2-7	CAISESGTYEQYF
TRBV3-1	TRBJ2-1	CASSQGPITGGIVVGDYNEQFF
TRBV27	TRBJ1-5	CASSLTGGSSNQPQHF
TRBV9	TRBJ2-3	CASSVMSGSSTDTQYF
TRBV7-9	TRBJ2-3	CASSPRLGEDTQYF
TRBV15	TRBJ1-2	CATSRTTESNYGYTF
TRBV9	TRBJ2-1	CASSVGRKEQFF
TRBV19	TRBJ2-7	CASSLDRNGYEQYF
TRBV29-1	TRBJ1-2	CSVGGADSSYGYTF
TRBV7-8	TRBJ2-5	CASSLETAGAQETQYF
TRBV6-5	TRBJ2-5	CASSTYDRVGLTQYF
TRBV27	TRBJ1-1	CASSLGGWLTEAFF
TRBV28	TRBJ2-4	CASSKTVGAKNIQYF
TRBV5-4	TRBJ2-1	CASSLRFLAGAGYNEQFF
TRBV7-7	TRBJ2-3	CASSPRPGTDTQYF
TRBV7-8	TRBJ2-3	CASSFPRGPTDTQYF
TRBV6-2/TRBV6-3	TRBJ2-5	CASSEGRWETQYF
TRBV14	TRBJ2-7	CASSQVAREQYF
TRBV7-3	TRBJ2-2	CASSFGQGNTGELFF
TRBV7-2	TRBJ2-7	CASSSGSLYEQYF
TRBV12-3/TRBV12-4	TRBJ1-1	CASREAGRRNTEAFF
TRBV6-4	TRBJ1-1	CASSDRPAEGERVMNTEAFF
TRBV9	TRBJ2-1	CASSPRDQSYNEQFF
TRBV12-5	TRBJ2-1	CASGLAYNEQFF
TRBV7-9	TRBJ2-7	CASSLAVLGADAYF
TRBV4-2	TRBJ2-1	CASSQEYSSYNEQFF
TRBV7-9	TRBJ1-1	CASSPRDSLDTEAFF
TRBV7-9	TRBJ2-7	CASSPGDFPYEQYF
TRBV7-8	TRBJ2-3	CASSTRPDTQYF
TRBV5-1	TRBJ2-7	CASSSWTGVYEQYF
TRBV12-3/TRBV12-4	TRBJ2-5	CASSLSGAGETQYF
TRBV5-1	TRBJ2-7	CASSLDRGKQYF
TRBV6-6	TRBJ1-1	CASSYSTSEDTKAEAFF
TRBV7-9	TRBJ2-1	CASSGPGNGTSYNEQFF
TRBV30	TRBJ2-7	CAWVPTGVSYEQYF
TRBV5-5	TRBJ1-5	CASREDKVGQPQHF
TRBV7-2	TRBJ2-7	CASSWGLAGYEQYF
TRBV5-1	TRBJ1-2	CASSPWTGEDGYTF
TRBV12-3/TRBV12-4	TRBJ1-6	CASSYAPGGRSPLHF
TRBV20-1	TRBJ2-1	CSAPPLLAGNNEQFF
TRBV11-2	TRBJ1-1	CASSLHGQNTEAFF
TRBV5-1	TRBJ1-2	CASSYGQSYGYTF
TRBV2	TRBJ2-1	CASMTLAGIYYNEQFF
TRBV12-2	TRBJ1-2	CASRLIIVVPQGRSYGYTF